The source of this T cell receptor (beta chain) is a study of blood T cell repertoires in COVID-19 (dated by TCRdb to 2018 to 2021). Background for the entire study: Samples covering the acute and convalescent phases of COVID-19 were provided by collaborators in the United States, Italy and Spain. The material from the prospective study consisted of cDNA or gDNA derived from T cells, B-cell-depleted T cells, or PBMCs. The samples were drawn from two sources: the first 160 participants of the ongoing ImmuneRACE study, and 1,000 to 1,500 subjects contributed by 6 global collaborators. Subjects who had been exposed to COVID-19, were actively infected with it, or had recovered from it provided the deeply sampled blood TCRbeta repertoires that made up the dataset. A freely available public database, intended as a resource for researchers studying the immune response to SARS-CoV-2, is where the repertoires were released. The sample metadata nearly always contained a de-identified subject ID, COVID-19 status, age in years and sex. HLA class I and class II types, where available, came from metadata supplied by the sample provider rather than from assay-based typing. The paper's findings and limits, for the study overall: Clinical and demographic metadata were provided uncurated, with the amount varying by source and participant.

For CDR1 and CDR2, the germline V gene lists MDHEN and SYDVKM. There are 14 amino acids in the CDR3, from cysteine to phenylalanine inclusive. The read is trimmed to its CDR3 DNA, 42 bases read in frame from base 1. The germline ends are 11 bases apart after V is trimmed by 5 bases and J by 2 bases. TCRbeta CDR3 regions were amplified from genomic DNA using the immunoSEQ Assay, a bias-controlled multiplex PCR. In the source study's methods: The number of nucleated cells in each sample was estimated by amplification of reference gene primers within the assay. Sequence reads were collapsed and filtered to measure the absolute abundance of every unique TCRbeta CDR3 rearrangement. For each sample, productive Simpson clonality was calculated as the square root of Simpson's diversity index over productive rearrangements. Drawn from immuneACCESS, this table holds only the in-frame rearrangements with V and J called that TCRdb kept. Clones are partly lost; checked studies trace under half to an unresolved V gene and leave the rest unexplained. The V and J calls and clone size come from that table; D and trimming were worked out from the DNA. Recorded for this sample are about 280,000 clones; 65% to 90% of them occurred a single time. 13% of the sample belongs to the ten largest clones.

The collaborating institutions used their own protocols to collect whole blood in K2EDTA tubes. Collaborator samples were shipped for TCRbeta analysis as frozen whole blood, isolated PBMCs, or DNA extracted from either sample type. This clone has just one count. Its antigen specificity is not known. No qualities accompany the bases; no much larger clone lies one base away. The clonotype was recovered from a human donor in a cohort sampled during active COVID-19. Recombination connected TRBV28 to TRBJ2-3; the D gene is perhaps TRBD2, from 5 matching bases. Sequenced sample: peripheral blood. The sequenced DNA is TGTGCCAGCAGTGCAGGACTCTACACAGATACGCAGTATTTT. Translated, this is CASSAGLYTDTQYF.